This T cell receptor beta chain was recovered during a study of cytomegalovirus exposure and HLA in healthy donors (dated by TCRdb to the late 2010s). With respect to the entire study: An earlier analysis of approximately 600 of the donors reported more than 250 Gb of sequence data and roughly 110 million unique TCR beta sequences from some 180 million T cells. Every repertoire in the discovery cohort had been generated on one and the same sequencing platform. Of the 300 to 500 genotyped donors, roughly 76% were placed in the genetic ancestry cluster associated with self-reported Caucasian donors. In an earlier analysis of roughly 600 of the donors, high-throughput TCR beta sequencing was used to judge whether each TCR beta V gene segment behaved as functional or pseudogenic. Rather than using new phenotypic data, the later analysis identified candidate immune exposures from TCR beta sequences and from how often those sequences occurred across donors. Typing coverage differed by locus: A, B, C, DRB1 and DQB1 were typed in roughly 620-640 donors, DQA1 in 500 to 550, DPA1 in roughly 590, and DPB1 in 472. The study profiled the T cell repertoires of under 700 subjects by immunosequencing and related them to cytomegalovirus serostatus. To study patterns of TCR occurrence, a later analysis re-analyzed previously published TCR beta repertoires from hundreds of donors and added high-resolution HLA genotyping. Donor age, sex, ethnicity and CMV serostatus were collected together with the repertoire data. Along with the approximately 650-subject first cohort, a separate validation cohort of about 110 different subjects was used. The study aimed to test whether signatures of past pathogen exposure could be identified by cataloging public T cell receptors. A later genetic analysis used genome-wide SNP genotypes for about 65% of the roughly 700 donors, treating that subset as a discovery cohort. HLA typing covered class I and class II loci at four-digit resolution. Among 300 to 500 genotyped donors of the cohort, an average of approximately 240,000 unique TCR beta nucleotide sequences was sequenced per donor, of which roughly 17% were non-productive. High-throughput TCR immunosequencing, statistical association of individual TCRs with disease status, and machine learning were combined to predict cytomegalovirus infection status. Five DR-DQ haplotypes were handled as single units for association and clustering, since linkage in the cohort was strong. An early release that covered 500 to 800 HLA-typed donors contained about 300 gigabases of sequencing data and approximately 85 million unique TCR sequences.

Preparation of the library involved the immunoSEQ multiplex PCR assay. The multiplex PCR relied on a mix of 60 forward primers for TCR Vbeta segments and 13 reverse primers for TCR Jbeta segments. The CDR3 region of rearranged TCR beta genes was amplified from genomic DNA with a multiplex PCR assay. Amplified TCR beta libraries were sequenced as 87-base-pair reads on the Illumina HiSeq System. The paper's processing steps were these. Across the 600 to 700 repertoires, a later analysis counted roughly 84 million unique TCR beta chains, around 11 million of which were shared by at least two donors. A nearest-neighbor algorithm error-corrected the raw reads and collapsed the reads into unique sequences, merging closely related sequences to remove PCR and sequencing errors. V, D and J gene segments were assigned by aligning CDR3 sequences to IMGT reference sequences. Each retained sequence needed at least a six-nucleotide match to both a V gene segment and a J gene segment. A rearrangement counted as productive if the CDR3 had no stop codons and remained in frame with V and J, and every other rearrangement counted as non-productive. Following IMGT convention, CDR3 was defined as the stretch from the second conserved V-encoded cysteine up to the conserved J-encoded phenylalanine. In an earlier analysis of more than 550 of the donors, sequences lacking an unambiguous match to a single V gene segment were excluded. An earlier analysis of 587 of the donors classified V segments as functional when productive rearrangements were above 56.7% and as segregating when the standard deviation between donors was above 5%. A statistical classification framework was developed to diagnose cytomegalovirus status using the catalog of TCR beta chain sequences. V and J gene assignment, in a later analysis, came from comparing TCR nucleotide sequences with IMGT/GENE-DB human TR gene sequences. A later analysis assigned CDR3 sequences and most-parsimonious VDJ recombination scenarios with the TCRdist pipeline. A later analysis defined each TCR beta chain by its CDR3 amino acid sequence plus V-gene family, and excluded reads lacking a unique V-gene family. To address suspected cross-contamination and a sequencing artifact, a later analysis removed over 500 highly shared, low-generation-probability nucleotide sequences. A later analysis calculated a clonal expansion index for each public chain from normalized within-repertoire ranks of inferred template counts. Generation probabilities in a later analysis came from a VDJ recombination model fitted to out-of-frame rearrangements, and those results were checked against IGoR. In a later analysis, TCR-TCR, TCR-HLA and TCR-CMV co-occurrence was scored with hypergeometric tests, and a repertoire-size bias correction was applied to TCR pairs. A later analysis estimated false discovery rates by permuting HLA or CMV assignments 20 times. In a later analysis, co-occurring TCRs were grouped using DBSCAN, with TCRdist sequence similarity added in when clustering inside HLA-allele-positive subsets. Co-occurrence clustering excluded repertoires with fewer than 30,000 or more than 120,000 public chains, plus five with anomalous nucleotide sharing. The table comes from immuneACCESS by way of TCRdb, which keeps in-frame sequences with V and J called. Part of the clones is missing from these tables; in studies checked, under half for an unresolved V gene and the rest for unknown reasons. From that table come the V and J calls and clone size; the DNA was used to work out D and trimming. The sample profile shows under 150,000 clones; roughly 84% of them were found once. The ten largest clones take up approximately 2.5% of the sample.

The cohort consisted of 600 to 700 healthy bone marrow donors. At the time of sampling, all cohort members were nominally healthy, though unrecorded immune exposures were likely present. The donor was CMV seronegative and was included in the group of a few hundred seronegative cohort members. A peripheral blood sample was collected from each donor, and TCR beta sequencing was performed on peripheral blood mononuclear cells. Genomic DNA was extracted from the blood cell samples with the Qiagen DNeasy Blood Extraction Kit. Details on this clone: Its recognized antigen is unknown. Per-base quality was not reported, and no clone a single base away is much larger than it.

Study-wide findings and limitations: In this cohort, only TCR beta chains were sequenced, and detectable features were limited by the absence of alpha or paired-chain data. Assigning TCR associations to individual alleles was difficult when HLA alleles, especially DR and DQ, strongly co-occurred. The authors suggested that the approach could potentially be extended to other disease states and immunological phenotypes. Most TCR sequences were observed very rarely across donors, whereas some public TCRs were present in many individuals. The classifier was reported to diagnose cytomegalovirus status with high specificity and sensitivity in both the original cohort and the validation cohort. A cluster of highly shared sequence variants was judged likely to represent a technical artifact of the sequencing pipeline. A further reported finding was that TCR beta sequences accurately predicted the HLA-A and HLA-B alleles for most subjects in the first cohort. Linkage disequilibrium might explain the correlated functional status among segregating V segments, but an unknown experimental factor could not be excluded. V-gene and J-gene trimming of TCR beta chains was associated with a missense DCLRE1C variant in a later genetic analysis, and the association was replicated in an independent cohort. In the study, 150 to 200 TCR beta chains were listed as associated with cytomegalovirus. For the cohort, immune exposure information was limited to CMV serostatus. Because HLA typing was unavailable for some donors at each locus, only the typed subset was used in association tests. A later analysis found that most CMV-associated TCR beta chains appeared HLA-restricted, with HLA associations seemingly driven largely by CMV exposure. In vitro tests confirmed that a few of the cytomegalovirus-associated TCR beta chains recognize cytomegalovirus antigens. A later genetic analysis reported fewer N-insertions in productive TCRs among donors in an Asian-associated ancestry cluster than the 666-donor mean. Roughly uniform sequencing depth across donors was assumed in presence/absence analyses, although this assumption may not hold. In a later analysis, TCR association rates were found to vary across HLA loci, with the most associated TCRs seen for DRB1 alleles and the fewest for HLA-C alleles. Seventeen rarely observed V segments, including chromosome 9 orphons, were excluded from the earlier analysis of approximately 500 of the donors because counts were too low. An earlier analysis of approximately 570 of the donors showed that most TCR beta V segments appeared in productive rearrangements either about 90% or about 30% of the time, which broadly matched IMGT annotations. In a later analysis, HLA-associated TCR beta chains showed more clonal expansion and lower generation probabilities than non-associated chains that were equally common. A later analysis associated 16,951 TCR beta sequences with specific HLA alleles at a false discovery rate of 0.05. Several of the top co-occurrence clusters appeared to be linked to parvovirus B19, influenza, CMV and Epstein-Barr virus, according to a later analysis.

The sequenced sample consisted of PBMCs. The receptor was isolated from a man aged 50 or older in good health and CMV-seronegative.

The base sequence is TGTGCCAGCAGCCGGACAGGGGACACTGAAGCTTTCTTT. This is translated as CASSRTGDTEAFF. The sequence joins TRBV2 to TRBJ1-1, with TRBD1 matching 9 junction bases. V loses 6 bases at its end and J loses 3 bases; junction bases beyond the gene matches: 2. The CDR3 runs 13 residues from the cysteine to the phenylalanine. Of all the DNA, just the CDR3 is kept, 39 bases in frame from base 1. The germline V gene gives CDR1 as SNHLY and CDR2 as FYNNEI.